This T cell receptor (beta chain) was captured by sequencing in a study of monozygotic twins with inflammatory bowel disease. Study findings and constraints: Repertoire similarity was not found to differ between concordant and discordant twins, possibly from limited power.

Concerning this clonotype itself: Its antigen is undetermined.

For each CDR3 protein, TCRdb gives one entry from its re-call of the 5' RACE reads, without DNA. In total, the table holds some 400,000 distinct CDR3 sequences. The CDR3 consists of 14 residues. Germline CDR1 and CDR2: LGHDT and YNNKEL (reference sequence). Material: blood. The V and J genes are TRBV3-1 and TRBJ2-3; the D call of TRBD1 rests on TCRdb alone, since no DNA is present to check it. The clonotype was recovered from a human donor with ulcerative colitis or Crohn's disease, or a healthy co-twin of an affected twin (not recorded which). The CDR3 protein is CASSQSRQTDTQYF.